This T cell receptor beta chain was captured in a study of CXCR3-negative and CXCR3-positive naive CD8 T cells. The germline gives CDR1 KGHSH, CDR2 LQKENI. The CDR3 runs 21 residues. Carrying UMI labels, the TRB cDNA libraries were prepared through 5' RACE. TCRdb reprocessed the 5' RACE reads and keeps a single row for each CDR3 protein, giving no DNA. This specimen shows over 70,000 distinct CDR3 sequences; the ten leading clones hold less than 0.85%. Findings of the study overall: Comparison of naive subsets found surface CD5 to be comparable, and TCR strength was inferred on the basis of TRB CDR3 properties. Freshly isolated PBMCs were used in most assays, given partial CXCR3 loss after freezing. In both naive subsets diversity was comparably high, whereas memory CD8+ cells showed much lower diversity. TRB CDR3 hydrophobicity was greater in CXCR3-positive naive cells than in CXCR3-negative naive cells. Memory cells diverged, while naive CXCR3-positive and CXCR3-negative cells had similar TRBV-TRBJ usage.

With respect to this clonotype: The target antigen is unknown.

This TCR derives from a human donor in good health. Some clones in this sample may be carry-over from other donors' samples. Source material: naive CXCR3+ CD8+ T cells from blood. The subset here: CD45RO-CCR7+CD27+CD95- naive CD8+ T cells expressing CXCR3 (TNR3+). This chain connects TRBV18 to TRBJ2-2; TCRdb designates TRBD2, a call that cannot be tested without DNA. Here the CDR3 reads CASSPVGLLTTTRTNTGELFF.